These 24 T cell receptor beta chains share one sample of origin, sequenced in a study of regulatory T cells in long-lasting Graves disease. Sample time point: newly diagnosed GD, antithyroid drugs for less than 3 months. PBMCs were the source of the RNA used for TCR sequencing. Building the TCR beta libraries relied on iRepertoire HTBI primers, and CDR3 regions underwent Arm-PCR. Each CDR3 protein gets one entry after TCRdb re-called the multiplex PCR reads with MiXCR. The sample shows some 220,000 distinct CDR3 sequences, roughly a fifth of them seen only once. The sample also formed part of further work on T cells in Graves' hyperthyroidism and ophthalmopathy.

Sequenced here: peripheral blood mononuclear cells (PBMCs), sampled at new diagnosis, from a patient treated with antithyroid drugs. Receptors originate from a woman aged 30 to 39 with Graves disease.

This clonotype was detected ten times or more. This chain uses TRBV27 with TRBJ1-2; D might be TRBD1 (5 bases). The CDR3 totals 14 residues. V was cut by 9 bases and J by 10 bases, with 24 bases left in between. CDR1 and CDR2 (germline): MNHEY, SMNVEV (reference sequence). CDR3 bases: TGTGCCAGACGAAGCGGGGACGTCAGGGCAACCTACACCTTC. Translation: CARRSGDVRATYTF.

Of note for this clonotype: It may be a read error: a sequence one base away is much more abundant. CDR3: CASSVQKELAGGPGTGELFF. CDR3 coding DNA: TGTGCCAGCAGTGTCCAGAAGGAACTAGCGGGAGGGCCGGGTACCGGGGAGCTGTTTTTT. The chain links TRBV2 to TRBJ2-2; 13 bases map to TRBD2. With 4 bases clipped from V and 5 bases from J, the junction kept 16 bases outside the gene matches. The CDR3 covers 20 residues. The germline V gene has CDR1 SNHLY and CDR2 FYNNEI. Together with reference TRBV2 and TRBJ2-2, the CDR3 gives the full variable domain: EPEVTQTPSHQVTQMGQEVILRCVPISNHLYFYWYRQILGQKVEFLVSFYNNEISEKSEIFDDQFSVERPDGSNFTLKIRSTKLEDSAMYFCASSVQKELAGGPGTGELFFGEGSRLTVL.

There are many counts of this clonotype. This chain links TRBV5-1 with TRBJ2-7, with a tentative D call TRBD2 (6 bases). CDR1 is SGHRS, CDR2 YFSETQ, per germline. The V and J ends lost 1 base and 3 bases respectively, with 11 bases between them. CDR3 length: 14 residues. This CDR3 reads CASSLTTSSYEQYF. CDR3 in DNA: TGCGCCAGCAGCTTGACTACTAGCAGCTACGAGCAGTACTTC.

Many counts were recorded for this clonotype. The chain has TRBV3-1 and TRBJ1-2; 7 bases align to TRBD1. V was clipped by 4 bases and J by 0 bases; unmatched bases: 5. CDR3 length: 15 residues. Germline loops: CDR1 LGHDT, CDR2 YNNKEL (reference sequence). The CDR3 reads CASSRDRATNYGYTF. The CDR3 bases are TGTGCCAGCAGCCGAGACAGGGCAACTAACTATGGCTACACCTTC.

This clonotype was detected ten times or more. This CDR3 reads CSVRSPGQANEKLFF. The DNA for the CDR3 is TGCAGCGTTCGTTCTCCGGGACAGGCAAATGAAAAACTGTTTTTT. V is TRBV29-1 and J is TRBJ1-4; TRBD1 agrees at 8 bases. CDR3 length equals 15 residues. The germline V gene encodes CDR1 SQVTM and CDR2 ANQGSEA. J gave up 5 bases and V 5 bases, and 10 bases lay outside the gene matches.

This clonotype was observed many times. The chain links TRBV10-2 to TRBJ2-1; maybe TRBD2 (7 bases). With 7 bases removed from V and 2 bases from J, the gap between germline ends came to 15 bases. The CDR3 loop spans 15 amino acids. Germline V lookup: CDR1 WSHSY, CDR2 SAAADI. CDR3: CASTRGGGTYNEQFF. CDR3 sequence (DNA): TGCGCCAGCACCCGAGGGGGGGGAACCTACAATGAGCAGTTCTTC.

This clonotype was recorded at least ten times. The gene calls are TRBV5-1 and TRBJ2-1, with D perhaps given as TRBD1 or TRBD2 (5 bases each). The CDR3 spans 15 residues. CDR1 SGHRS and CDR2 YFSETQ come from the germline V gene. V was shortened by 5 bases and J by 5 bases, with 17 bases between the two germline ends. In DNA form, the CDR3 reads TGCGCCAGCAGGAGCCCGGGGCGACGTGACAATGAGCAGTTCTTC. Translated, it gives CASRSPGRRDNEQFF.

At least ten counts were recorded for this clonotype. The genes are TRBV4-2 and TRBJ1-1; the D gene is possibly TRBD1 (5 bases). Germline V gene sequence: CDR1 LGHNA, CDR2 YNFKEQ. CDR3 length: 14 residues. Trimming pared 2 bases from V and 5 bases from J, leaving 12 bases between. The CDR3 protein is CASSQPGVGTEAFF. The CDR3, as DNA: TGTGCCAGCAGCCAACCGGGGGTAGGGACTGAAGCTTTCTTT.

The V and J genes are TRBV7-2 and TRBJ2-3; D unclear. The CDR3 is 15 amino acids. The germline gives CDR1 SGHTA, CDR2 FQGNSA. Trimming shortened V by 3 bases and J by 1 base, and 11 bases separated the two germline ends. The CDR3 DNA reads TGTGCCAGCAGCTTCAATCCCCCTCGCACAGATACGCAGTATTTT. Protein product: CASSFNPPRTDTQYF.

This clonotype came up a few times. V is TRBV28 and J is TRBJ2-5; no firm D call. CDR3 length equals 16 residues. The V end was cut by 5 bases, the J end by 7 bases, with 23 bases between. Germline assignment: CDR1 MDHEN and CDR2 SYDVKM. The CDR3 bases are TGTGCCAGCAGTGGGGTCGACACACCGCACCCGGGGACCCAGTACTTC. This codes for CASSGVDTPHPGTQYF.

This clonotype was seen a handful of times. The V and J genes are TRBV20-1 and TRBJ2-4; D uncertain. The length of the CDR3 is 13 residues. Trimming took off 8 bases at V and 0 bases at J, with 11 bases between the two ends. Looked up from germline, CDR1 is DFQATT and CDR2 is SNEGSKA (reference sequence). CDR3 amino acids: CSIDTLAKNIQYF. DNA for the CDR3: TGCAGTATCGACACCTTAGCCAAAAACATTCAGTACTTC.

Many counts were recorded for this clonotype. This rearrangement joins TRBV6-1 to TRBJ1-2; D remains unclear. Trimming left V 8 bases short and J 4 bases short, with 8 bases between. CDR3 length: 11 residues. CDR1 MNHNS and CDR2 SASEGT come from the germline V gene. The CDR3 sequence is CASGESYGYTF. The CDR3 bases are TGTGCCAGCGGGGAGAGCTATGGCTACACCTTC.

Worth noting for this clonotype: Given a far larger clone just one base away, this is likely a sequencing read error. The chain has TRBV7-4 and TRBJ2-7; D unresolved. Per germline, CDR1 SGHVT and CDR2 SQSDAQ. The CDR3 is 17 residues long. CDR3: CASSSFFDGISSYGQYF. CDR3 in DNA: TGTGCCAGCAGTTCCTTTTTCGACGGTATCAGCTCCTACGGGCAGTACTTC. Filled out from reference TRBV7-4 and TRBJ2-7, the complete variable domain reads GAGVSQSPRYKVAKRGRDVALRCDSISGHVTLYWYRQTLGQGSEVLTYSQSDAQRDKSGRPSGRFSAERPERSVSTLKIQRTEQGDSAVYLCASSSFFDGISSYGQYFGPGTRLTVT.

This clonotype was counted ten times or more. The V call is TRBV5-1, the J call TRBJ1-2; TRBD1 matches at 7 bases. Trimming cost V 4 bases and J 6 bases; bases outside gene matches: 9. The CDR3 sequence is 14 residues long. Germline V gene lookup returns CDR1 SGHRS and CDR2 YFSETQ. CDR3 sequence: CASSQVTGDHGYTF. DNA of the CDR3: TGCGCCAGCAGCCAGGTAACAGGGGACCATGGCTACACCTTC.

Here the CDR3 reads CAGPRKAGSINSSTDTQYF. Here the CDR3 DNA reads TGCGCCGGCCCCCGGAAAGCGGGGAGTATTAATTCTAGCACAGATACGCAGTATTTT. This chain joins TRBV10-1 and TRBJ2-3; TRBD2 matches at 7 bases. This CDR3 spans 19 amino acids. V gave up 11 bases and J gave up 0 bases; unmatched junction bases: 23. CDR1 and CDR2 from the germline V gene are WNHNN and SYGVQD (reference sequence).

This clonotype has a count of ten or more. The J gene is TRBJ2-5, the V gene TRBV4-1; 12 bases align to TRBD2. The germline CDR1 and CDR2 sequences are MGHRA and YSYEKL. This CDR3 spans 15 amino acids. V lost 8 bases to trimming and J lost 5 bases; unmatched junction nucleotides: 9. The CDR3 coding sequence is TGCGCCAGCCGCCTGACTAGCGGGAGTTGGGAGACCCAGTACTTC. Encoded protein: CASRLTSGSWETQYF.

This clonotype was observed once. Since a much larger clone is just one base distant, this may be a read error. The final CDR3 position lacks the conserved phenylalanine or tryptophan, pointing to a likely read error. V and J are TRBV20-1 and TRBJ1-2; TRBD1 aligns across 8 bases. Losses at the gene ends were 0 bases for V and 3 bases for J; bases not matched to a gene: 9. Germline assignment: CDR1 DFQATT and CDR2 SNEGSKA (reference sequence). The CDR3 loop spans 16 amino acids. In DNA form, the CDR3 reads TGCAGTGCTAGAGATAGTGACAGGGGTAGGGACTATGGCTACACCTCC. Encoded protein: CSARDSDRGRDYGYTS.

This clonotype occurred a few times. This chain links TRBV6-1 with TRBJ2-5, with D tentatively TRBD2 (6 bases). Trimming shortened V by 8 bases and J by 2 bases, and 18 bases separated the two germline ends. This CDR3 has 15 amino acids. Germline assignment: CDR1 MNHNS and CDR2 SASEGT. CDR3 sequence reads: CASGTLGTPQETQYF. CDR3 DNA: TGTGCCAGCGGTACACTCGGGACTCCTCAAGAGACCCAGTACTTC.

Of note for this clonotype: This may stem from a read error, because a much larger clone lies one nucleotide away. The chain has TRBV7-9 and TRBJ1-1, with D perhaps matching TRBD1 (6 bases). The CDR3 is 16 residues long. From germline, CDR1 is SEHNR and CDR2 FQNEAQ (reference sequence). The V end was cut by 3 bases, the J end by 1 base, with 15 bases between. CDR3 sequence reads: CASSFPRPRGNTEAFF. CDR3 in DNA: TGTGCCAGCAGCTTTCCTAGGCCCAGGGGGAACACTGAAGCTTTCTTT.

J is TRBJ1-6 and V is TRBV10-3; D unresolved. Trimming pared 5 bases from V and 9 bases from J, leaving 17 bases between. The CDR3 is 15 residues long. Germline assignment: CDR1 ENHRY and CDR2 SYGVKD. CDR3 bases: TGTGCCATCAGTCCCGCGCCGGAGTCCGGTTCACCCCTCCACTTT. Its translation: CAISPAPESGSPLHF.

There are a few counts of this clonotype. The chain joins TRBV6-2 or TRBV6-3 to TRBJ2-7; D not certain. The CDR3 is 15 amino acids. V lost 3 bases to trimming and J lost 2 bases, with 14 bases between them. Germline values: CDR1 MNHEY, CDR2 SVGEGT. The CDR3 is CASSYRVGPPYEQYF. DNA of the CDR3: TGTGCCAGCAGTTATAGGGTAGGCCCCCCCTACGAGCAGTACTTC.

This clonotype was seen at least ten times. The chain recombines TRBV27 with TRBJ1-2, with 8 nucleotides matching TRBD1. CDR3 length equals 16 residues. V shed 2 bases and J 4 bases; nucleotides not matched to a gene: 9. The germline CDR1 and CDR2 sequences are MNHEY and SMNVEV (reference sequence). The CDR3, as DNA: TGTGCCAGCAGTTTAAACACGGCGACAGGGGTCTATGGCTACACCTTC. This encodes CASSLNTATGVYGYTF.

This clonotype was found many times. The rearrangement links TRBV6-1 to TRBJ1-2; D is ambiguous. Trimming stripped 10 bases from V and 0 bases from J, with 18 bases between. Germline assignment: CDR1 MNHNS and CDR2 SASEGT. This CDR3 has 15 amino acids. This CDR3 reads CATFDGLLANYGYTF. Here the CDR3 DNA reads TGTGCCACCTTCGACGGACTTCTAGCTAACTATGGCTACACCTTC.

This clonotype was observed many times. The chain couples TRBV19 to TRBJ1-2; the D is unclear. There are 10 residues in the CDR3. Germline CDR1 is LNHDA and CDR2 is SQIVND (reference sequence). V gave up 9 bases and J gave up 8 bases, with 10 bases separating them. CDR3: CASGLEGYTF. The CDR3 DNA follows: TGTGCCAGCGGCCTGGAGGGCTACACCTTC.